This TCR beta chain is drawn from a study of Tregs in tolerant kidney transplant recipients. This CDR3 contains 15 residues. Trimming cost V 4 bases and J 1 base, with 13 bases left between them. Per germline, CDR1 SGHDN and CDR2 FVKESK. Using immunoSEQ multiplex PCR, the repertoire was profiled, and TCRdb retains in-frame clones only, with some absent. The sample contains approximately 43,000 clones, less than 95% of which appear only once. This clone was recorded once. The rearrangement uses TRBV14 and TRBJ1-1; a weak D match, TRBD1 (6 bases). The receptor comes from a human donor in good health. The source material was Tregs from blood. CDR3 DNA: TGTGCCAGCAGCCCCTACAGGGCAGGGAACACTGAAGCTTTCTTT. This gives the protein CASSPYRAGNTEAFF.